This T cell receptor (beta chain) was identified during a study of blood T cell repertoires in COVID-19. Whole-study context: Some COVID-19 samples were acute and others convalescent; all came from the United States, Italy and Spain.

Unmatched junction bases numbered 8, after V lost 6 bases and J lost 4 bases. Per the germline V gene, CDR1 is MDHEN and CDR2 is SYDVKM. This CDR3 has 14 amino acids. Sequenced by immunoSEQ multiplex PCR; TCRdb stores in-frame clones only, minus some. In the table there are about 170,000 clones, around 72% of which are singletons. The clonotype comes from an elderly woman with acute or convalescent COVID-19. The chain joins TRBV28 to TRBJ1-2; TRBD1 matches at 7 bases. Sequencing was carried out using peripheral blood. The CDR3 region is CASRDDRAGYGYTF. The CDR3 nucleotides read TGTGCCAGCAGGGACGACAGGGCTGGCTATGGCTACACCTTC.